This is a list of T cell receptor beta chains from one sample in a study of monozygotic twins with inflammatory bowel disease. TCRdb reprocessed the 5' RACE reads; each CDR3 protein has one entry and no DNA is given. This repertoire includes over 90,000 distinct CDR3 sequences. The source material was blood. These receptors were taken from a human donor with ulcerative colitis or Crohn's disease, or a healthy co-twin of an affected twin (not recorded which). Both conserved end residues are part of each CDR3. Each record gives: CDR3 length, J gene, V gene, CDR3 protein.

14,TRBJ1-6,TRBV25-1,CASSEGSWINPLHF
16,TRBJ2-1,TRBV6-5,CASSYQGGFPADEQFF
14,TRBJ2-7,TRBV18,CASSRDRGTYEQYF
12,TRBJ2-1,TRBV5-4,CASSPNYNEQFF
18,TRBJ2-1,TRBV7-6,CASSFSPPLAGAYNEQFF
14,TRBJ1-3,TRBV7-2,CASSLRGQGNTIYF
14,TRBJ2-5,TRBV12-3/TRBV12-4,CASSILRGGETQYF
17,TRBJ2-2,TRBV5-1,CASSLGQRHSNTGELFF
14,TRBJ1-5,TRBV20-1,CSASRTGFNQPQHF
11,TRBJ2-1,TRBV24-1,CATEKFNEQFF
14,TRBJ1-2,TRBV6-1,CASSAQGANYGYTF
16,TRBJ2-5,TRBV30,CAWSGWGGDIQETQYF
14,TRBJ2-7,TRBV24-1,CATSDTGLRYEQYF
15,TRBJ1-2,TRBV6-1,CASSKIGQAAYGYTF
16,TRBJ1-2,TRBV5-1,CASSPGTGITNYGYTF
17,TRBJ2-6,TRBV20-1,CSALQAAGVSGANVLTF
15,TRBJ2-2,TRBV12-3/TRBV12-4,CASSFFVTNTGELFF
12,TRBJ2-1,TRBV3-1,CASSLASSEQFF
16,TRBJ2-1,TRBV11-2,CASSLEIRVRYNEQFF
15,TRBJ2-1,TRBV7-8,CASSLGRGGLNEQFF
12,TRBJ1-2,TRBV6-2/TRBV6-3,CASTTDRGRYTF
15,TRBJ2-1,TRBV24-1,CATSEPTTHNNEQFF
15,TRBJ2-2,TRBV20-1,CSASGQGDVPGELFF
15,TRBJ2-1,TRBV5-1,CASSLIVGPLNEQFF
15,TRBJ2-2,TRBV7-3,CASSLGTSGAGELFF
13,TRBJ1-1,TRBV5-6,CASSRVGNTEAFF
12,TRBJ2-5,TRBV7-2,CASSLERETQYF
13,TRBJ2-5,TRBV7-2,CASAKGFQETQYF
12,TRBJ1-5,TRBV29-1,CSSGEGNQPQHF
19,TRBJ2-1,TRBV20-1,CSARGFQGTGRSSYNEQFF
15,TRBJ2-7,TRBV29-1,CSVEDRTGLLYEQYF
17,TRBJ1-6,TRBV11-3,CASSPRGWTGVNSPLHF
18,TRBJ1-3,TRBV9,CASSVDGIPGNLGNTIYF
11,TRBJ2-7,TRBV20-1,CSARKFYEQYF
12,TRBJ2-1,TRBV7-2,CASSLSGGEQFF
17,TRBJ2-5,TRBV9,CASSVSVREDGLETQYF
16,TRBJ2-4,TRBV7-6,CASSPDSLGSKNIQYF
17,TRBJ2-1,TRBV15,CATSRDPVTSGGHEQFF
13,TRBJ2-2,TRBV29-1,CSVDRANTGELFF
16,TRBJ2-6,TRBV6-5,CASSYSMKTGANVLTF
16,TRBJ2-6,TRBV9,CASSVTAISGANVLTF
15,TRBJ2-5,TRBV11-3,CASSSSLEKRETQYF
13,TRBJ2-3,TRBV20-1,CSADSGVSDTQYF